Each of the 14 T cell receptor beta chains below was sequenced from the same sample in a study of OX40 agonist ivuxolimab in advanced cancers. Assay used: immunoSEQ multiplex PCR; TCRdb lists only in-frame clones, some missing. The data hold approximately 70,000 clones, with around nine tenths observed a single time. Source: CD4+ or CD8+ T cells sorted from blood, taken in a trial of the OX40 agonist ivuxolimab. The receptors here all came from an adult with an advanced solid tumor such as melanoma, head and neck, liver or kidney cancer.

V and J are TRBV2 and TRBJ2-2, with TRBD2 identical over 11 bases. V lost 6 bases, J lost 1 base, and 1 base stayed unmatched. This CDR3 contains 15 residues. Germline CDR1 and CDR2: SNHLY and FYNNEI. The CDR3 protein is CASRGTSGNTGELFF. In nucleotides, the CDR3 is TGTGCCAGCAGGGGGACTAGCGGGAACACCGGGGAGCTGTTTTTT.

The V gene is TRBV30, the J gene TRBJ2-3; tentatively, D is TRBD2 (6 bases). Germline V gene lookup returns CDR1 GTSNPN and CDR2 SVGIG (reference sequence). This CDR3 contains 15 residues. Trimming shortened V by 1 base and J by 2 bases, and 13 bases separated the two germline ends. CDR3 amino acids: CAWSAKGTDTDTQYF. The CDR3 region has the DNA TGTGCCTGGAGTGCTAAAGGGACTGACACAGATACGCAGTATTTT.

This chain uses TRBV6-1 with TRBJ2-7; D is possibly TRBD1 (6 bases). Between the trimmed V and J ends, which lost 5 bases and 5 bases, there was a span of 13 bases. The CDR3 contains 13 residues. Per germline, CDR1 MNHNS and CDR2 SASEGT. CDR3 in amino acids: CASSYLKGDEQYF. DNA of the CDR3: TGTGCCAGCAGTTATCTTAAGGGGGACGAGCAGTACTTC.

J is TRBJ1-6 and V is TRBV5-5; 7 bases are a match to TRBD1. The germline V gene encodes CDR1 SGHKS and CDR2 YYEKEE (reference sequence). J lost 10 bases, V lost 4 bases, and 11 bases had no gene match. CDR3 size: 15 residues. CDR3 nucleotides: TGTGCCAGCAGCCGGAACCACAGGGGAGGATCACCCCTCCACTTT. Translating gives CASSRNHRGGSPLHF.

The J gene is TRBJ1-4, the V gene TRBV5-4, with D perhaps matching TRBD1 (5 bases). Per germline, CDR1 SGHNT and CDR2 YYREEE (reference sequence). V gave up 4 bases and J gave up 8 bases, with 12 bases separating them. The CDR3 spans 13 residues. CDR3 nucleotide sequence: TGTGCCAGCAGCCGGACATGGGACGAAAAACTGTTTTTT. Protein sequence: CASSRTWDEKLFF.

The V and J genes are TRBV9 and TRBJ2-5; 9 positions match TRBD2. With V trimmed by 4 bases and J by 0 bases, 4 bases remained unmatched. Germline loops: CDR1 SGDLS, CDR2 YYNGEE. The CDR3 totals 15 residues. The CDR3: CASSPSSGNQETQYF. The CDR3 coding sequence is TGTGCCAGCAGCCCCTCTAGCGGGAACCAAGAGACCCAGTACTTC.

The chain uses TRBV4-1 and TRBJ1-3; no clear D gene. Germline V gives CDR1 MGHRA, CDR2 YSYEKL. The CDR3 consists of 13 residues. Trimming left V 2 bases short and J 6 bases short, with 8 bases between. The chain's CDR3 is CASSQSRENTIYF. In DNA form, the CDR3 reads TGCGCCAGCAGCCAATCACGTGAAAACACCATATATTTT.

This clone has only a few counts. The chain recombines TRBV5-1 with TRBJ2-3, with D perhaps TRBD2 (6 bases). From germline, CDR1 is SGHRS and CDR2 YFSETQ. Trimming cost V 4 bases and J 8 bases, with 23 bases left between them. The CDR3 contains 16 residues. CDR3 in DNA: TGCGCCAGCAGCCCAGGGTGGGTAGCGGAGGTGGGTACGCAGTATTTT. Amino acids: CASSPGWVAEVGTQYF.

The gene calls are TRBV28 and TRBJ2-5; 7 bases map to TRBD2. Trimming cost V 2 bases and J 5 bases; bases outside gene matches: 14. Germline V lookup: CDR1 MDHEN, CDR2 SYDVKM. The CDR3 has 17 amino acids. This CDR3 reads CASSLHPGGKGLETQYF. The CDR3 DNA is TGTGCCAGCAGTTTACATCCGGGGGGAAAGGGTTTGGAGACCCAGTACTTC. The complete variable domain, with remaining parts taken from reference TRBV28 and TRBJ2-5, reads DVKVTQSSRYLVKRTGEKVFLECVQDMDHENMFWYRQDPGLGLRLIYFSYDVKMKEKGDIPEGYSVSREKKERFSLILESASTNQTSMYLCASSLHPGGKGLETQYFGPGTRLLVL.

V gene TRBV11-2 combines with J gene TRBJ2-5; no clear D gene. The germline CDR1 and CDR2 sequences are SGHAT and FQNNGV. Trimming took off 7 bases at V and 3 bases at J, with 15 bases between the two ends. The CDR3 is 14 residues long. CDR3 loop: CASTLGWLKETQYF. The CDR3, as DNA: TGTGCCAGCACTTTAGGGTGGCTGAAAGAGACCCAGTACTTC.

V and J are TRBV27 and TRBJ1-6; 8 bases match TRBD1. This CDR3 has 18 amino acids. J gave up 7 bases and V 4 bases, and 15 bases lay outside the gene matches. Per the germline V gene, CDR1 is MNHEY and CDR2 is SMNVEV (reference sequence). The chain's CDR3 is CASSSFLRDRRKNSPLHF. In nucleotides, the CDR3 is TGTGCCAGCAGTTCCTTCCTCCGGGACAGGAGAAAGAATTCACCCCTCCACTTT.

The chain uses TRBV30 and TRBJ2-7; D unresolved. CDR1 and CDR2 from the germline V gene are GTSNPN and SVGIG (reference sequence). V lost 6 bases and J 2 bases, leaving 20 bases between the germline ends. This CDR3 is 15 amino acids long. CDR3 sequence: CACTIRPGPPYEQYF. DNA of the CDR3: TGTGCCTGCACAATCAGACCGGGTCCCCCCTACGAGCAGTACTTC. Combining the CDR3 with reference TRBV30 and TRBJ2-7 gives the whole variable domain SQTIHQWPATLVQPVGSPLSLECTVEGTSNPNLYWYRQAAGRGLQLLFYSVGIGQISSEVPQNLSASRPQDRQFILSSKKLLLSDSGFYLCACTIRPGPPYEQYFGPGTRLTVT.

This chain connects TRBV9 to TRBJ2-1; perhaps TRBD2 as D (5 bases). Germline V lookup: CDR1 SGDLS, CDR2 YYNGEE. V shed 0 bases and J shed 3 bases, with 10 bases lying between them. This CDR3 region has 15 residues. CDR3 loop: CASSVVGVGYNEQFF. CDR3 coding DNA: TGTGCCAGCAGCGTAGTCGGGGTGGGCTACAATGAGCAGTTCTTC.

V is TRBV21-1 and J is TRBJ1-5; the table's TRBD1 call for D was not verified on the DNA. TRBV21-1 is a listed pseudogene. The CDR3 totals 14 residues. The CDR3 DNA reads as TGTGCCAGCAAATACAGGGGGCACAATCAGCCCCAGCATTTT. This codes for CASKYRGHNQPQHF.